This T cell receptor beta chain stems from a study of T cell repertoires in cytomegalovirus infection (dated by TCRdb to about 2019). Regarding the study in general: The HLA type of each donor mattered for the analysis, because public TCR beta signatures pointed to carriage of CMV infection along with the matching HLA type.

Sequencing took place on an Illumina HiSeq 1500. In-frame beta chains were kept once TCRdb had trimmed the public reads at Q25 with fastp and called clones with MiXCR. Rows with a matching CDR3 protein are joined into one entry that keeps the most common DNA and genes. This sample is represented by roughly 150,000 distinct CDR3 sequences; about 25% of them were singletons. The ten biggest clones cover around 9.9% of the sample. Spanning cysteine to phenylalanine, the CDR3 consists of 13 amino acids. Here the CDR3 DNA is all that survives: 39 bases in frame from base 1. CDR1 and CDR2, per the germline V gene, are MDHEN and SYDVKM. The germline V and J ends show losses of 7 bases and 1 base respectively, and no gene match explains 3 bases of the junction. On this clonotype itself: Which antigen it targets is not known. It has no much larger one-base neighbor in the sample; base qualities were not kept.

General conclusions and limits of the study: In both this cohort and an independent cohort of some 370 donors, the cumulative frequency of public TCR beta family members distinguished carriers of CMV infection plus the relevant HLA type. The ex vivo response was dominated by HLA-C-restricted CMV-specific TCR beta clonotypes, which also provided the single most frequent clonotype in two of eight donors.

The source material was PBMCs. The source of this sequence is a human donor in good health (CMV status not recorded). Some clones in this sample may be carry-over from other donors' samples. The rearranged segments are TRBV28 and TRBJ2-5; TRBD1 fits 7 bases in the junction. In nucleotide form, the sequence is TGTGCCAGCACCACAGGGGTCCAAGAGACCCAGTACTTC. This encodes CASTTGVQETQYF.